Sequencing of this T cell receptor (beta chain) was carried out in a study of tumor-infiltrating lymphocytes in primary liver carcinoma. Study outcomes and limitations: Lower overlap was observed for tumor-adjacent and tumor-blood pairs relative to tumor region pairs.

Using a constant-region primer together with ProtoScript II reverse transcriptase, TCR beta cDNA was made from around 500 ng of total RNA. ARM-PCR was slightly modified, and three nested multiplex PCR rounds with it gave rise to the TCR beta libraries. Each of the first two PCR rounds ran approximately 9 cycles with TRBV1-TRBV30 forward and C-beta reverse primers. TCRdb used MiXCR to reprocess the multiplex PCR reads, holding one entry per CDR3 protein. The top ten clones hold roughly a fifth of a sample with roughly 80,000 distinct CDR3 sequences, 60% to 75% of them seen once. Co-extraction of both nucleic acids (RNA and DNA) used roughly 18-32 mg of unsorted bulk tissue. Comments on this clonotype: Its specificity is unknown. At one end, the junction sequence differs from germline, possibly due to a read error.

Germline CDR1 and CDR2: SGHKS and YYEKEE (reference sequence). This CDR3 comprises 16 residues. The clonotype originates from a man aged 35 to 55 with primary liver carcinoma and hepatitis B virus infection. The rearrangement uses TRBV5-5 and TRBJ2-4, with 8 bases aligning to TRBD2. The sample was liver tumor tissue from sampling region 1. Subset here: tumor region T1, superior pole. In nucleotides, the CDR3 is TGTGCTAGCAGGCAACAGGACGGGAGGGCCCAAAACATTCAGTACTTC. Translation gives CASRQQDGRAQNIQYF.